The next 22 T cell receptor beta chains were all read from a single sample in a study of identical twins. TCRdb re-called the 5' RACE reads through MiXCR, storing one row per CDR3 protein. Seen here are 350,000 or so distinct CDR3 sequences, 9% observed once, and the top ten hold 7.5% to 9.5%. Sequenced sample: naive T cells sorted from blood. Receptor source: a woman in her forties or fifties in good health.

This sequence joins TRBV20-1 and TRBJ2-5; D is uncertain. CDR1 is DFQATT and CDR2 is SNEGSKA in the germline V gene (reference sequence). There are 14 residues in the CDR3. V was pared by 3 bases and J by 5 bases, with 16 bases between. CDR3 coding DNA: TGCAGTGCTAGTCTCAATCGGGTTGGGGAGACCCAGTACTTC. Its protein product is CSASLNRVGETQYF.

The chain carries TRBV5-1 and TRBJ2-5; weak D call: TRBD1 (5 bases). The germline CDR1 and CDR2 sequences are SGHRS and YFSETQ. V was clipped by 2 bases and J by 7 bases, with 18 bases between them. The CDR3 length is 15 residues. The CDR3 is CASSLRQGNLGTQYF. CDR3 in DNA: TGCGCCAGCAGCTTACGGCAGGGTAATTTAGGGACCCAGTACTTC.

This clonotype turned up a few times. The rearrangement links TRBV2 to TRBJ2-4, with TRBD1 identical over 8 bases. The CDR3 length is 13 residues. Germline trimming cut 8 bases from V and 7 bases from J; bases unmatched to any gene: 7. The germline CDR1 and CDR2 sequences are SNHLY and FYNNEI. The CDR3 protein is CASAGTGVNIQYF. CDR3 in DNA: TGTGCCAGCGCCGGGACAGGCGTTAACATTCAGTACTTC. Full variable domain (remainder filled in from reference TRBV2 and TRBJ2-4): EPEVTQTPSHQVTQMGQEVILRCVPISNHLYFYWYRQILGQKVEFLVSFYNNEISEKSEIFDDQFSVERPDGSNFTLKIRSTKLEDSAMYFCASAGTGVNIQYFGAGTRLSVL.

This clonotype has only a few counts. The gene calls are TRBV5-1 and TRBJ2-3; D tentatively fits TRBD1 or TRBD2 (5 bases each). The CDR3 runs 14 residues. The V gene lost 4 bases and the J gene lost 6 bases, with 15 bases spanning the gap. CDR1 and CDR2 from the germline V gene are SGHRS and YFSETQ. The CDR3 protein is CASSTGLEPDTQYF. The DNA of the CDR3 is TGCGCCAGCAGCACAGGACTGGAACCCGATACGCAGTATTTT.

This clonotype was seen only a few times. The chain couples TRBV7-8 to TRBJ1-5, with a possible D match to TRBD1 (6 bases). This CDR3 spans 17 amino acids. Germline lookup yields CDR1 SGHVS and CDR2 FQNEAQ. Trimming stripped 4 bases from V and 0 bases from J, with 16 bases between. The CDR3 DNA is TGTGCCAGCAGCTCTCGTTCGGGGGCTATTAGCAATCAGCCCCAGCATTTT. Amino acid sequence: CASSSRSGAISNQPQHF.

The chain recombines TRBV20-1 with TRBJ1-5; D is ambiguous. Trimming removed 3 bases at V and 0 bases at J, with 9 bases between. This CDR3 has 14 amino acids. The V gene's germline CDR1 is DFQATT and CDR2 SNEGSKA (reference sequence). This CDR3 reads CSASGDYSNQPQHF. CDR3 DNA: TGCAGTGCTAGCGGGGATTATAGCAATCAGCCCCAGCATTTT.

This clonotype was counted a few times. J is TRBJ2-3 and V is TRBV12-3 or TRBV12-4; 7 bases align to TRBD1. V gave up 8 bases and J gave up 6 bases; unmatched junction bases: 8. The CDR3 runs 13 residues. This CDR3 is CASGRDSRDTQYF. DNA of the CDR3: TGTGCCAGCGGCAGGGACAGTAGGGATACGCAGTATTTT.

V and J are TRBV7-2 and TRBJ2-7; D not certain. V lost 0 bases to trimming and J lost 3 bases, with 6 bases between them. The CDR3 runs to 13 residues. Germline V CDR1 and CDR2: SGHTA, FQGNSA. CDR3 region: CASSLALVYEQYV. As DNA, the CDR3 is TGTGCCAGCAGCTTAGCTTTGGTCTACGAGCAGTACGTC.

This clonotype has only a few counts. The chain joins TRBV29-1 to TRBJ2-1; maybe TRBD2 (5 bases). The CDR3 has 10 residues. Germline-derived CDR1 and CDR2 are SQVTM and ANQGSEA. With 4 bases removed from V and 9 bases from J, the gap between germline ends came to 7 bases. The CDR3, as DNA: TGCAGCGTTGGGGCGGGTGAGCAGTTCTTC. Protein: CSVGAGEQFF.

J is TRBJ2-5 and V is TRBV5-1; D is unclear. The CDR3 consists of 11 residues. Germline V gene lookup returns CDR1 SGHRS and CDR2 YFSETQ. The ends were cut back, 7 bases at V and 3 bases at J, with 7 bases in the middle. The CDR3 spells CASGVEETQYF. CDR3 sequence (DNA): TGCGCCAGCGGGGTGGAAGAGACCCAGTACTTC.

This clonotype appeared a few times. The CDR3 region is CASSSTTGLAYNEQFF. CDR3 bases: TGTGCCAGCAGCTCCACCACGGGACTAGCCTACAATGAGCAGTTCTTC. The chain employs TRBV7-2 and TRBJ2-1; 8 nucleotides agree with TRBD2. The CDR3 contains 16 residues. The germline V gene encodes CDR1 SGHTA and CDR2 FQGNSA. Trimming removed 4 bases from V and 2 bases from J; junction bases left unmatched: 7.

This chain joins TRBV20-1 and TRBJ1-2; D uncertain. This CDR3 contains 15 residues. Between the trimmed V and J ends, which lost 0 bases and 0 bases, there was a span of 11 bases. Germline V gives CDR1 DFQATT, CDR2 SNEGSKA (reference sequence). The CDR3 loop reads CSARDLPPTNYGYTF. DNA for the CDR3: TGCAGTGCTAGAGATCTCCCACCAACTAACTATGGCTACACCTTC.

CDR3 residues: CASSLGGVGPQHF. CDR3 sequence (DNA): TGTGCCAGCAGTTTAGGCGGGGTAGGGCCCCAGCATTTT. V is TRBV12-3 or TRBV12-4 and J is TRBJ1-5; D is ambiguous. The CDR3 length is 13 residues. The V end was cut by 1 base, the J end by 9 bases, with 10 bases between.

This chain uses TRBV3-1 with TRBJ2-5, with 16 bases that match TRBD2. Germline CDR1 is LGHDT and CDR2 is YNNKEL (reference sequence). V lost 7 bases and J lost 4; bases outside the gene matches: 9. This CDR3 spans 17 amino acids. CDR3 sequence (DNA): TGTGCCAGCACCTTCCTGGGGACTAGCGGGAGGGGAGAGACCCAGTACTTC. It translates to CASTFLGTSGRGETQYF.

The chain joins TRBV11-2 to TRBJ2-7; D not certain. Germline assignment: CDR1 SGHAT and CDR2 FQNNGV. Trimming removed 2 bases at V and 6 bases at J, with 8 bases between. The CDR3 loop spans 12 amino acids. The chain's CDR3 is CASSLLDCEQYF. The CDR3 region has the DNA TGTGCCAGCAGCTTACTCGACTGCGAGCAGTACTTC.

The gene calls are TRBV9 and TRBJ2-7; D is unclear. The CDR3 is 14 residues long. CDR1 and CDR2 from the germline V gene are SGDLS and YYNGEE. V dropped 0 bases and J dropped 2 bases, with 9 bases sitting between them. CDR3 bases: TGTGCCAGCAGCGTAGTGACCTCCGCCTACGAGCAGTACGTC. Translating it yields CASSVVTSAYEQYV.

This clonotype was seen many times. The chain joins TRBV12-3 or TRBV12-4 to TRBJ2-2; perhaps TRBD2 as D (5 bases). The length of the CDR3 is 15 residues. Trimming left V 2 bases short and J 5 bases short, with 12 bases between. The DNA of the CDR3 is TGTGCCAGCAGTTTAAAGCGGAGTAAAACCGGGGAGCTGTTTTTT. It translates to CASSLKRSKTGELFF.

Many counts were recorded for this clonotype. V is TRBV12-5 and J is TRBJ2-1, with 7 bases matching TRBD1. Germline V gives CDR1 LGHNT, CDR2 FRNRAP. The CDR3 contains 17 residues. V shed 0 bases, J shed 0 bases, and the junction held 5 bases outside the gene matches. The DNA of the CDR3 is TGTGCTAGTGGTTTGGTGATAGGGGGCCGCTCCTACAATGAGCAGTTCTTC. This translates into CASGLVIGGRSYNEQFF.

CDR3 nucleotides: TGTGCCAGCAGTTTTTTGGACAGGGAGTCAGATACGCAGTATTTT. It codes for CASSFLDRESDTQYF. This chain connects TRBV12-3 or TRBV12-4 to TRBJ2-3, with 8 bases matching TRBD1. The CDR3 extends over 15 amino acids. With 3 bases clipped from V and 4 bases from J, the junction kept 6 bases outside the gene matches.

The V gene is TRBV6-1, the J gene TRBJ2-1; D not resolved. CDR1 is MNHNS and CDR2 is SASEGT in the germline V gene. V lost 4 bases to trimming and J lost 12 bases, with 10 bases between them. This CDR3 has 11 amino acids. The CDR3 nucleotides read TGTGCCAGCAGTGCCGGCCAGTCGCAGTTCTTC. This gives the protein CASSAGQSQFF.

This clonotype was observed many times. This chain connects TRBV29-1 to TRBJ2-5, with D unresolved. V was shortened by 4 bases and J by 5 bases, with 8 bases between the two germline ends. CDR3 length: 11 residues. The V gene's germline CDR1 is SQVTM and CDR2 ANQGSEA. In DNA form, the CDR3 reads TGCAGCGTTGTGAATCGGGAGACCCAGTACTTC. It codes for CSVVNRETQYF.

The chain carries TRBV12-3 or TRBV12-4 and TRBJ2-7; 13 bases map to TRBD2. This CDR3 contains 15 residues. V was clipped by 5 bases and J by 5 bases; unmatched bases: 6. This chain's CDR3 is CASSVLGLAGDEQYF. The CDR3, as DNA: TGTGCCAGCAGTGTTTTAGGACTAGCGGGAGACGAGCAGTACTTC.